This T cell receptor (beta chain) appears in the sequencing data of a study of blood T cell repertoires in COVID-19 (dated by TCRdb to 2018 to 2020). At the level of the whole study: ImmuneRACE Cohort 3 recovered participants were defined by two consecutive negative NP/OP PCR tests, healthcare professional clearance, or symptom resolution. Samples came from the ongoing ImmuneRACE study (first 160 participants) plus 1,254 subjects from 6 global collaborators. The dataset comprised deeply sampled blood TCRbeta repertoires from subjects exposed to, actively infected with, or recovered from COVID-19. The sample metadata nearly always contained a de-identified subject ID, COVID-19 status, age in years and sex. Where available, HLA class I and class II types were taken from metadata supplied by the sample provider and were not determined by assay-based typing. Samples covering the acute and convalescent phases of COVID-19 were provided by collaborators in the United States, Italy and Spain. The repertoires were released in a freely available public database meant as a resource for research on the immune response to SARS-CoV-2. The material from the prospective study consisted of cDNA or gDNA derived from T cells, B-cell-depleted T cells, or PBMCs.

In the prospective study, participants were about 18 to 90 years old, resided in approximately 25 geographic areas of the United States, and were enrolled through a virtual design. In the prospective study, cohorts were assigned on the basis of participant-reported clinical history obtained from a screening survey and a study questionnaire. Mobile phlebotomists in the prospective study collected whole blood, serum and a nasopharyngeal or oropharyngeal swab from every participant. Prospective study participants could optionally give additional blood draws and questionnaires over a roughly two-month period. Before DNA extraction, blood samples from the prospective study were shipped at room temperature or frozen. The immunoSEQ Assay, a bias-controlled multiplex PCR, was used to amplify TCRbeta CDR3 regions from genomic DNA. In the paper's pipeline: Within the assay, amplification of reference gene primers was used to estimate how many nucleated cells each sample contained. To quantify the absolute abundance of each unique TCRbeta CDR3 rearrangement, sequence reads were collapsed and filtered. Productive Simpson clonality was computed per sample as the square root of Simpson's diversity index over productive rearrangements. TCRdb limited this immuneACCESS table to in-frame rearrangements with V and J called. A share of clones is missing; checked studies link under half to unresolved V genes, and the rest is unexplained. The V and J calls and the clone size are those of that table, but D and trimming were determined from the DNA. The sample table lists hundreds of thousands of clones, around nine tenths of them with a count of one. Clones ranked in the top ten supply 2% to 2.5% of the sample.

Taken from the germline V gene (reference sequence), the CDR1 and CDR2 loops are GTSNPN and SVGIG. The CDR3 spans 14 residues, from the cysteine through the phenylalanine. The only DNA kept is the CDR3, 42 bases in frame from the first base. V gives up 2 bases and J gives up 7 bases, and the segment between their germline ends measures 12 bases. The full study reports these points: How much clinical and demographic metadata was included differed by source and by participant, and the metadata was provided uncurated.

Worth noting for this clone: The antigen it binds to is not known. Base qualities were left out, and no much larger clone turns up one base away.

The rearrangement combines TRBV30 with TRBJ1-6; a confident D gene designation cannot be given. This clonotype was sampled from a woman aged 55-69 years in a cohort exposed to, infected with or recovered from COVID-19 (not recorded which). Input material: PBMCs or T cells enriched from blood (not recorded which). The DNA sequence reads TGTGCCTGGAGTCGGACCGGAGGGAATTCACCCCTCCACTTT. Its protein reads: CAWSRTGGNSPLHF.